These 13 T cell receptor beta chains share one sample of origin, sequenced in a study of neurological immune-mediated disorders. TCRdb called the 5' RACE reads again in MiXCR, with one record for every CDR3 protein. There are over 55,000 distinct CDR3 sequences in the sample; roughly 10% occur only once, and less than 8% lies in the top ten. Time point reported: longitudinal time-point 1 (baseline). Material for sequencing was PBMCs. The source is a male donor with HTLV-1-associated myelopathy (HAM/TSP).

Note on this clonotype: A single base separates this from a much larger clone, so it may be a read error. The V gene is TRBV7-9, the J gene TRBJ2-3, with a possible D match to TRBD1 (5 bases). Trimming took off 6 bases at V and 0 bases at J, with 10 bases between the two ends. In germline, CDR1 is SEHNR, CDR2 FQNEAQ (reference sequence). CDR3 size: 14 residues. The CDR3 sequence is CASRTTGSTDTQYF. The DNA of the CDR3 is TGTGCCAGCAGAACTACAGGTAGCACAGATACGCAGTATTTT.

This clonotype came up many times. V usage is TRBV5-1 and J usage is TRBJ1-6, with TRBD1 identical over 7 bases. CDR3 length equals 15 residues. Germline V lookup: CDR1 SGHRS, CDR2 YFSETQ. Trimming removed 0 bases from V and 7 bases from J; junction bases left unmatched: 4. This CDR3 reads CASSLGGQYNSPLHF. CDR3 DNA sequence: TGCGCCAGCAGCTTGGGGGGACAGTACAATTCACCCCTCCACTTT. The full variable domain, rest sourced from reference TRBV5-1 and TRBJ1-6, is KAGVTQTPRYLIKTRGQQVTLSCSPISGHRSVSWYQQTPGQGLQFLFEYFSETQRNKGNFPGRFSGRQFSNSRSEMNVSTLELGDSALYLCASSLGGQYNSPLHFGNGTRLTVT.

This clonotype was seen ten or more times. The chain employs TRBV18 and TRBJ2-4; no firm D call. Germline V gene sequence: CDR1 KGHSH, CDR2 LQKENI. The V and J ends lost 2 bases and 15 bases respectively, with 17 bases between them. The CDR3 is 13 amino acids. For the CDR3, the DNA is TGTGCCAGCTCACCAGAGCAGGAGCGTCAACCGTACTTC. Amino acids: CASSPEQERQPYF.

This clonotype was observed a few times. CDR3: CASSLEGASGELFF. The CDR3, as DNA: TGTGCCAGCAGCTTAGAGGGGGCCTCGGGGGAGCTGTTTTTT. This chain connects TRBV7-2 to TRBJ2-2; TRBD1 agrees at 7 bases. This CDR3 is 14 amino acids long. After removal of 1 base from V and 8 bases from J, the junction contained 4 bases not matched to a gene. CDR1 is SGHTA and CDR2 is FQGNSA in the germline V gene. The whole variable domain, remainder taken from reference TRBV7-2 and TRBJ2-2, is GAGVSQSPSNKVTEKGKDVELRCDPISGHTALYWYRQSLGQGLEFLIYFQGNSAPDKSGLPSDRFSAERTGGSVSTLTIQRTQQEDSAVYLCASSLEGASGELFFGEGSRLTVL.

This clonotype was picked up many times. This chain joins TRBV7-9 and TRBJ2-1, with 10 positions matching TRBD1. This CDR3 has 14 residues. J gave up 7 bases and V 4 bases, and 4 bases lay outside the gene matches. CDR1 is SEHNR and CDR2 is FQNEAQ in the germline V gene (reference sequence). Here the CDR3 DNA reads TGTGCCAGCAGCTCTAGGACAGGGGGTAATGAGCAGTTCTTC. Translating it yields CASSSRTGGNEQFF.

This clonotype appeared many times. This chain joins TRBV20-1 and TRBJ2-3; 8 bases agree with TRBD2. CDR1 DFQATT and CDR2 SNEGSKA come from the germline V gene (reference sequence). This CDR3 has 15 amino acids. J gave up 6 bases and V 6 bases, and 14 bases lay outside the gene matches. CDR3 sequence (DNA): TGCAGTGCCACCGCGGCTAGCGGGTTTGTGGATACGCAGTATTTT. The encoded protein is CSATAASGFVDTQYF.

This clonotype showed up many times. J is TRBJ1-5 and V is TRBV7-9; D is unresolved. The germline V gene has CDR1 SEHNR and CDR2 FQNEAQ (reference sequence). V shed 1 base and J shed 5 bases, with 6 bases lying between them. The CDR3 sequence is 13 residues long. CDR3 residues: CASSLDSDQPQHF. CDR3 nucleotide sequence: TGTGCCAGCAGCTTAGATTCTGATCAGCCCCAGCATTTT.

This clonotype was recorded many times. This chain uses TRBV29-1 with TRBJ2-2; maybe TRBD1 (5 bases). The CDR3 sequence is 13 residues long. CDR1 SQVTM and CDR2 ANQGSEA come from the germline V gene. V lost 3 bases and J lost 7, with 12 bases in between. CDR3 DNA sequence: TGCAGCGTTGAGAGTCAGGGTAGCGGGGAGCTGTTTTTT. It translates to CSVESQGSGELFF.

Many counts were recorded for this clonotype. The J gene is TRBJ2-1, the V gene TRBV29-1; D is ambiguous. Germline CDR1 and CDR2: SQVTM and ANQGSEA. Trimming shortened V by 8 bases and J by 9 bases, and 20 bases separated the two germline ends. The CDR3 runs 13 residues. The CDR3 DNA sequence: TGCAGCCCAGCGTTGGCCCCCTACGGTGAGCAGTTCTTC. Residues: CSPALAPYGEQFF.

The V gene is TRBV29-1, the J gene TRBJ1-1; a possible D gene is TRBD1 (6 bases). CDR1 SQVTM and CDR2 ANQGSEA come from the germline V gene. V was cut by 5 bases and J by 8 bases, with 9 bases left in between. CDR3 length: 10 residues. CDR3 amino acids: CSVLRGEAFF. The DNA of the CDR3 is TGCAGCGTTCTCAGGGGCGAAGCTTTCTTT.

This clonotype was counted many times. The chain uses TRBV4-3 and TRBJ1-1; D not resolved. CDR3 length: 13 amino acids. Germline V gene data show CDR1 as LGHNA and CDR2 as YSLEER. Trimming cost V 1 base and J 4 bases, with 7 bases left between them. CDR3 nucleotides: TGCGCCAGCAGCCAAGGGGAGGTCACTGAAGCTTTCTTT. It encodes CASSQGEVTEAFF.

For this clonotype: A much larger clone is a single base away; this may be a read error. The chain carries TRBV5-1 and TRBJ2-1; D remains ambiguous. CDR3 length equals 12 residues. Germline V lookup: CDR1 SGHRS, CDR2 YFSETQ. The CDR3 is CASSLEGNKQFF. The CDR3 nucleotides are TGCGCCAGCAGCTTGGAAGGCAATAAGCAGTTCTTC.

This clonotype was seen at least ten times. The chain is built from TRBV6-1 and TRBJ2-1, with D uncertain. Germline CDR1 is MNHNS and CDR2 is SASEGT. The ends were cut back, 6 bases at V and 0 bases at J, with 12 bases in the middle. This CDR3 contains 15 residues. In DNA form, the CDR3 reads TGTGCCAGCAGGAAAGTAGTAGACTCCTACAATGAGCAGTTCTTC. Encoded protein: CASRKVVDSYNEQFF.